This T cell receptor (beta chain) was sequenced in a study of response to subunit inactivated influenza vaccine. The V gene lost 2 bases and the J gene lost 3 bases, with 13 bases spanning the gap. CDR1 SGHTA and CDR2 FQGNSA come from the germline V gene. The CDR3 has 15 amino acids. TCRdb passed the RT-PCR reads through MiXCR, listing each CDR3 protein once. Found here are about 540,000 distinct CDR3 sequences, roughly 23% of them singletons; the top ten hold approximately 3%. The data also belong to a second study, concerning T cells expressing NK-cell markers. That study reports: UMIs accompanied the 5'RACE template switching by which TCR beta cDNA was made. Similarly, these clonotypes led the CD3+CD56-NKG2C+ fraction as well in a handful of donors. Evidence did not settle whether expanded NKG2C+ T cell clones targeted HCMV.

This TCR came from a man aged 50 or older who received an inactivated influenza vaccine. This chain connects TRBV7-2 to TRBJ1-2; the D gene is possibly TRBD1 (6 bases). Sequenced here: CD4+ T cells sorted from PBMCs, sampled roughly 13 days after vaccination. This chain's CDR3 is CASSLNGGEDYGYTF. As DNA, the CDR3 is TGTGCCAGCAGCTTAAACGGGGGCGAAGACTATGGCTACACCTTC.